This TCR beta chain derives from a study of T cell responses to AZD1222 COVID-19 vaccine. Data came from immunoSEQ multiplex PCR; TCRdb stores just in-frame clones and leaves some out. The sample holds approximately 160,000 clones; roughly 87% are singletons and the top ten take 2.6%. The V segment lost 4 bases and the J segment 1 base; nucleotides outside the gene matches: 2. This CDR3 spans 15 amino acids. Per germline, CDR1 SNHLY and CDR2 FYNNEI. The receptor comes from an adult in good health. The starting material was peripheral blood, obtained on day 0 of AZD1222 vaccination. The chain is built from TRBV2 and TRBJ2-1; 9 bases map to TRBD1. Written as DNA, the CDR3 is TGTGCCAGCAGTGTCGGGACAGGGTCCTACAATGAGCAGTTCTTC. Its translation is CASSVGTGSYNEQFF. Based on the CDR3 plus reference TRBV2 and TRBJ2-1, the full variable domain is EPEVTQTPSHQVTQMGQEVILRCVPISNHLYFYWYRQILGQKVEFLVSFYNNEISEKSEIFDDQFSVERPDGSNFTLKIRSTKLEDSAMYFCASSVGTGSYNEQFFGPGTRLTVL.